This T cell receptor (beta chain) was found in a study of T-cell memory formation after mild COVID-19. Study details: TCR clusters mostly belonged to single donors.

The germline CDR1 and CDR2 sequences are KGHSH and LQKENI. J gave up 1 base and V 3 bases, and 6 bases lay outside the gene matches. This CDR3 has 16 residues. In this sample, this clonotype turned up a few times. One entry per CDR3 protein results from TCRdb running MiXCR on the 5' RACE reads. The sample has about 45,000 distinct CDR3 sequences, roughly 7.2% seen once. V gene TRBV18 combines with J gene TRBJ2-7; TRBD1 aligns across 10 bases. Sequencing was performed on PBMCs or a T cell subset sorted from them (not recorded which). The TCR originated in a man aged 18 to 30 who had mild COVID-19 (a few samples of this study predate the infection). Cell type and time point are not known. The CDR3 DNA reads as TGTGCCAGCTCACCCTCAAGGACAGGGGGATCCTACGAGCAGTACGTC. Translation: CASSPSRTGGSYEQYV.